This is a list of T cell receptor beta chains from one sample in a study of cytomegalovirus exposure and HLA in healthy donors. Repertoires were generated with immunoSEQ multiplex PCR, while TCRdb's copy carries only in-frame clones and drops some. The sample yields under 200,000 clones, about 81% seen once. The source material was PBMCs. The receptor source for this set is a woman aged 18 to 35 in good health and CMV-seropositive. Both conserved end residues are part of each CDR3. A D gene is named only where the DNA matches it firmly. Clone size is stated in some rows and not others, as once, few, many or a class when expanded.

j_call	v_call	clone_size	d_call	cdr3_aa	cdr3_nt
TRBJ1-2	TRBV30	.	TRBD1	CAWDRGLDNYGYTF	TGTGCCTGGGACAGGGGGCTGGATAACTATGGCTACACCTTC
TRBJ2-6	TRBV4-1	.	.	CASSQGPPSGANVLTF	TGCGCCAGCAGCCAAGGGCCCCCCTCTGGGGCCAACGTCCTGACTTTC
TRBJ2-5	TRBV25-1	.	.	CASSDPGLETQYF	TGTGCCAGCAGTGACCCCGGGTTAGAGACCCAGTACTTC
TRBJ2-1	TRBV7-3	.	.	CASSLGVGVEQFF	TGTGCCAGCAGCTTAGGGGTAGGGGTAGAGCAGTTCTTC
TRBJ1-4	TRBV7-6	.	.	CASSLVAGEKLFF	TGTGCCAGCAGCTTGGTTGCAGGGGAAAAACTGTTTTTT
TRBJ1-1	TRBV18	.	.	CASSPARARDTEAFF	TGTGCCAGCTCACCAGCCAGGGCTAGGGACACTGAAGCTTTCTTT
TRBJ1-1	TRBV30	.	TRBD1	CARTGGSPMNTEAFF	TGTGCCCGGACAGGGGGTAGCCCTATGAACACTGAAGCCTTCTTT
TRBJ1-2	TRBV7-9	.	.	CASSLGALNSYGYTF	TGTGCCAGCAGCTTAGGCGCCCTCAACTCCTATGGCTACACCTTC
TRBJ2-3	TRBV6-1	.	TRBD1	CASLARGQSTDTQYF	TGTGCCAGCCTGGCCAGGGGGCAATCCACAGATACGCAGTATTTT
TRBJ2-5	TRBV28	.	TRBD1	CASSLWDLAGGPGTQYF	TGTGCCAGCAGTTTATGGGATCTAGCAGGGGGTCCGGGGACCCAGTACTTC
TRBJ2-6	TRBV18	.	TRBD1	CASSRNPGGGTSVANGLTF	TGTGCCAGCTCACGCAACCCAGGGGGCGGAACTTCAGTTGCCAACGGCCTGACTTTC
TRBJ2-1	TRBV4-3	.	.	CASSHLLGGISSYNEQFF	TGCGCCAGCAGCCACCTCTTGGGGGGTATTAGCTCCTACAATGAGCAGTTCTTC
TRBJ1-2	TRBV6-5	few	TRBD1	CASRLGTGGFYGYTF	TGTGCCAGCCGTCTCGGGACAGGGGGCTTCTATGGCTACACCTTC
TRBJ1-5	TRBV27	.	TRBD1	CASSLDRNNQPQHF	TGTGCCAGCAGTTTGGACAGGAACAATCAGCCCCAGCATTTT
TRBJ1-2	TRBV19	once	.	CASTPWSRVESNYGYTF	TGTGCCAGTACCCCCTGGAGCCGGGTGGAGTCGAACTATGGCTACACCTTC
TRBJ1-4	TRBV4-1	.	.	CASSERPSLLVDNEKLFF	TGCGCCAGCAGTGAGCGTCCGAGTCTCCTAGTCGACAATGAAAAACTGTTTTTT
TRBJ2-5	TRBV4-1	once	TRBD2	CASSPLAGFQETQYF	TGCGCCAGCAGCCCGCTAGCGGGATTCCAAGAGACCCAGTACTTC
TRBJ1-2	TRBV6-1	.	.	CASSASGFGGYTF	TGTGCCAGCAGTGCTTCAGGGTTCGGAGGCTACACCTTC
TRBJ2-5	TRBV15	.	TRBD2	CATTKLQSGGVGETQYF	TGTGCCACCACTAAACTTCAAAGCGGGGGGGTGGGAGAGACCCAGTACTTC
TRBJ2-1	TRBV7-6	.	TRBD2	CASSLKLAGGPNEQFF	TGTGCCAGCAGCTTAAAATTAGCGGGGGGGCCAAATGAGCAGTTCTTC
TRBJ1-1	TRBV4-1	.	.	CASSRVENTEAFF	TGCGCCAGCAGCCGAGTTGAGAACACTGAAGCTTTCTTT
TRBJ2-1	TRBV19	few	.	CASSIAASQRHEQFF	TGTGCCAGTAGTATAGCGGCTAGCCAGAGGCATGAGCAGTTCTTC
TRBJ2-3	TRBV2	.	TRBD1	CATSPRDRGGGRNTQYF	TGTGCCACCTCGCCCCGGGACAGGGGCGGGGGTAGGAATACGCAGTATTTT
TRBJ2-2	TRBV11-2	.	TRBD1	CASSLDLDRVGVTGELFF	TGTGCCAGCAGCTTAGATCTGGACAGGGTGGGTGTAACCGGGGAGCTGTTTTTT
TRBJ1-4	TRBV29-1	few	.	CSVVGQGATNEKLFF	TGCAGCGTTGTAGGGCAGGGTGCAACTAATGAAAAACTGTTTTTT
TRBJ2-7	TRBV27	.	TRBD2	CASSLSRGGDYEQYF	TGTGCCAGCAGTTTATCGCGCGGGGGGGACTACGAGCAGTACTTC
TRBJ2-7	TRBV7-9	once	.	CASSEGQRQYF	TGTGCCAGCAGCGAAGGACAGCGTCAGTACTTC
TRBJ2-7	TRBV2	.	TRBD2	CASVLAETGEQYF	TGTGCCAGCGTACTAGCGGAAACGGGGGAGCAGTACTTC
TRBJ1-1	TRBV28	.	.	CASSQTGDTEAFF	TGTGCCAGCAGTCAGACGGGGGACACTGAAGCTTTCTTT